This T cell receptor beta chain comes out of a study of blood T cells in healthy people across ages. A second PCR, run for about 7 to 11 cycles, used a sample-barcoded 5' primer plus a J-beta primer mix. TCRdb ran MiXCR on the 5' RACE reads and lists one entry per CDR3 protein. The data show 650,000 to 1,000,000 distinct CDR3 sequences, with around 34% seen just once and roughly 13% held by the top ten. The V gene lost 2 bases and the J gene lost 1 base, with 12 bases spanning the gap. The length of the CDR3 is 15 residues. CDR1 and CDR2 from the germline V gene are LGHDT and YNNKEL (reference sequence). Findings of the study overall: Estimates drawn from one million T cells were deemed to understate diversity.

This clonotype was seen a handful of times. What it recognizes is unknown. Material for sequencing was blood. The chain carries TRBV3-1 and TRBJ2-7; perhaps TRBD1 as D (5 bases). The clonotype was recovered from a man between 18 and 29 years old in good health. The CDR3 loop is CASSQYGQSSYEQYF. The CDR3 bases are TGTGCCAGCAGCCAATACGGACAATCTTCCTACGAGCAGTACTTC.